A selection of T cell receptor beta chains follows, all from one sample in a study of blood T cell repertoires in COVID-19. The assay was immunoSEQ multiplex PCR, and TCRdb's table has in-frame clones only and misses some. The profile shows tens of thousands of clones, roughly 88% of them singletons. Sequencing was done on a sample of peripheral blood. The receptors come from a man in his fifties or sixties with acute or convalescent COVID-19. Each CDR3 is given with its conserved first and last residue. D genes are given only for firm matches. Clone size appears in some rows only: once, few, many, or a class for an expanded clone.

clone_size: .
v_call: TRBV6-2/TRBV6-3
j_call: TRBJ2-1
d_call: TRBD2
cdr3_aa: CASSLTSSGKQFF
cdr3_nt: TGTGCCAGCAGCCTTACTTCTAGCGGCAAGCAGTTCTTC

clone_size: .
v_call: TRBV19
j_call: TRBJ2-5
d_call: TRBD2
cdr3_aa: CASSIGTSESQTQYF
cdr3_nt: TGTGCCAGTAGTATCGGGACTAGCGAAAGCCAGACCCAGTACTTC

clone_size: .
v_call: TRBV19
j_call: TRBJ2-5
d_call: TRBD1
cdr3_aa: CASSIRGPETQYF
cdr3_nt: TGTGCCAGTAGTATAAGGGGGCCCGAGACCCAGTACTTC

clone_size: .
v_call: TRBV6-1
j_call: TRBJ1-2
d_call: .
cdr3_aa: CASSDSWGRNGYTF
cdr3_nt: TGTGCCAGCAGTGATTCGTGGGGCCGAAACGGCTACACCTTC

clone_size: .
v_call: TRBV19
j_call: TRBJ2-1
d_call: .
cdr3_aa: CASSMTSNEQFF
cdr3_nt: TGTGCCAGTAGTATGACTAGCAATGAGCAGTTCTTC

clone_size: few
v_call: TRBV18
j_call: TRBJ2-5
d_call: .
cdr3_aa: CASSPSIQETQYF
cdr3_nt: TGTGCCAGCTCACCCAGTATCCAAGAGACCCAGTACTTC

clone_size: .
v_call: TRBV4-3
j_call: TRBJ2-3
d_call: .
cdr3_aa: CASNQTGLSTDTQYF
cdr3_nt: TGCGCCAGCAACCAAACGGGACTTAGCACAGATACGCAGTATTTT

clone_size: .
v_call: TRBV5-6
j_call: TRBJ1-5
d_call: .
cdr3_aa: CASSWGDQPQHF
cdr3_nt: TGTGCCAGCAGCTGGGGGGATCAGCCCCAGCATTTT

clone_size: .
v_call: TRBV19
j_call: TRBJ2-3
d_call: .
cdr3_aa: CASSIKGRVGGIGTDTQYF
cdr3_nt: TGTGCCAGTAGTATAAAGGGAAGGGTAGGAGGGATCGGCACAGATACGCAGTATTTT

clone_size: .
v_call: TRBV3-1/TRBV3-2
j_call: TRBJ1-1
d_call: .
cdr3_aa: CASSQSGTGSRTEAFF
cdr3_nt: TGTGCCAGCAGCCAATCAGGAACAGGTTCTCGCACTGAAGCTTTCTTT

clone_size: .
v_call: TRBV5-1
j_call: TRBJ1-2
d_call: TRBD1
cdr3_aa: CASSLVRGPAYGYTF
cdr3_nt: TGCGCCAGCAGCTTGGTCAGGGGGCCTGCATATGGCTACACCTTC

clone_size: .
v_call: TRBV3-1/TRBV3-2
j_call: TRBJ2-1
d_call: TRBD2
cdr3_aa: CASSLGLGNEQFF
cdr3_nt: TGTGCCAGCAGCCTGGGACTAGGCAATGAGCAGTTCTTC

clone_size: .
v_call: TRBV2
j_call: TRBJ2-2
d_call: TRBD2
cdr3_aa: CASSASGGASTGELFF
cdr3_nt: TGTGCCAGCAGTGCTAGCGGGGGGGCGAGCACCGGGGAGCTGTTTTTT

clone_size: .
v_call: TRBV5-1
j_call: TRBJ2-3
d_call: TRBD2
cdr3_aa: CASSPRSGGAGDTQYF
cdr3_nt: TGCGCCAGCAGCCCCCGGAGCGGGGGGGCCGGAGATACGCAGTATTTT

clone_size: .
v_call: TRBV5-6
j_call: TRBJ1-6
d_call: .
cdr3_aa: CASSLASGSPLHF
cdr3_nt: TGTGCCAGCAGCTTGGCCAGTGGCTCACCCCTCCACTTT

clone_size: once
v_call: TRBV12-3/TRBV12-4
j_call: TRBJ2-7
d_call: TRBD2
cdr3_aa: CASSLRLAGALF
cdr3_nt: TGTGCCAGCAGTTTAAGGCTAGCGGGGGCCCTCTTC

clone_size: .
v_call: TRBV2
j_call: TRBJ1-5
d_call: TRBD1
cdr3_aa: CASRLTGEAIYSNQPQHF
cdr3_nt: TGTGCCAGCAGACTAACAGGGGAGGCGATATATAGCAATCAGCCCCAGCATTTT

clone_size: .
v_call: TRBV7-2
j_call: TRBJ2-1
d_call: TRBD2
cdr3_aa: CASSSRGGARNNEQFF
cdr3_nt: TGTGCCAGCAGCTCCCGGGGGGGGGCCAGAAACAATGAGCAGTTCTTC

clone_size: .
v_call: TRBV28
j_call: TRBJ2-1
d_call: .
cdr3_aa: CVADEQFF
cdr3_nt: TGTGTGGCCGATGAGCAGTTCTTC

clone_size: .
v_call: TRBV2
j_call: TRBJ1-1
d_call: .
cdr3_aa: CASRQGTEAFF
cdr3_nt: TGTGCCAGCAGACAGGGCACTGAAGCTTTCTTT

clone_size: .
v_call: TRBV19
j_call: TRBJ1-3
d_call: TRBD1
cdr3_aa: CATRGQVGNTIYF
cdr3_nt: TGTGCCACTCGAGGACAGGTTGGAAACACCATATATTTT

clone_size: .
v_call: TRBV5-4
j_call: TRBJ2-7
d_call: .
cdr3_aa: CASSLGPGEKQYF
cdr3_nt: TGTGCCAGCAGCTTGGGGCCAGGGGAGAAGCAGTACTTC

clone_size: .
v_call: TRBV10-2
j_call: TRBJ2-1
d_call: .
cdr3_aa: CASSEEQPYNEQFF
cdr3_nt: TGCGCCAGCAGTGAGGAACAGCCCTACAATGAGCAGTTCTTC

clone_size: .
v_call: TRBV29-1
j_call: TRBJ2-1
d_call: TRBD2
cdr3_aa: CSSTSVSGGSYNEQFF
cdr3_nt: TGCAGCTCCACAAGCGTCTCCGGGGGGTCATACAATGAGCAGTTCTTC

clone_size: .
v_call: TRBV2
j_call: TRBJ1-5
d_call: .
cdr3_aa: CASSEGRVASNQPQHF
cdr3_nt: TGTGCCAGCAGTGAGGGGAGAGTGGCTAGCAATCAGCCCCAGCATTTT

clone_size: few
v_call: TRBV12-3/TRBV12-4
j_call: TRBJ1-6
d_call: .
cdr3_aa: CASTPTGNSPLHF
cdr3_nt: TGTGCCAGCACCCCCACAGGGAACTCACCCCTCCACTTT

clone_size: .
v_call: TRBV7-2
j_call: TRBJ2-7
d_call: .
cdr3_aa: CASSFDRNYEQYF
cdr3_nt: TGTGCCAGCAGCTTCGACAGGAACTACGAGCAGTACTTC

clone_size: .
v_call: TRBV2
j_call: TRBJ2-2
d_call: TRBD1
cdr3_aa: CASSETGGNTPGELFF
cdr3_nt: TGTGCCAGCAGTGAGACAGGGGGGAACACACCCGGGGAGCTGTTTTTT

clone_size: .
v_call: TRBV12-3/TRBV12-4
j_call: TRBJ1-2
d_call: TRBD1
cdr3_aa: CASSGTGNYGYTF
cdr3_nt: TGTGCCAGCAGTGGGACAGGAAACTATGGCTACACCTTC

clone_size: .
v_call: TRBV7-2
j_call: TRBJ1-2
d_call: .
cdr3_aa: CASSLGQPYGYTF
cdr3_nt: TGTGCCAGCAGCTTAGGACAGCCCTATGGCTACACCTTC

clone_size: .
v_call: TRBV7-9
j_call: TRBJ1-2
d_call: .
cdr3_aa: CASSLALRAGVYGYTF
cdr3_nt: TGTGCCAGCAGCTTAGCTTTGCGGGCAGGGGTCTATGGCTACACCTTC

clone_size: .
v_call: TRBV11-2
j_call: TRBJ1-6
d_call: .
cdr3_aa: CASRGHAFYNSPLHF
cdr3_nt: TGTGCCAGCAGGGGACATGCTTTCTATAATTCACCCCTCCACTTT